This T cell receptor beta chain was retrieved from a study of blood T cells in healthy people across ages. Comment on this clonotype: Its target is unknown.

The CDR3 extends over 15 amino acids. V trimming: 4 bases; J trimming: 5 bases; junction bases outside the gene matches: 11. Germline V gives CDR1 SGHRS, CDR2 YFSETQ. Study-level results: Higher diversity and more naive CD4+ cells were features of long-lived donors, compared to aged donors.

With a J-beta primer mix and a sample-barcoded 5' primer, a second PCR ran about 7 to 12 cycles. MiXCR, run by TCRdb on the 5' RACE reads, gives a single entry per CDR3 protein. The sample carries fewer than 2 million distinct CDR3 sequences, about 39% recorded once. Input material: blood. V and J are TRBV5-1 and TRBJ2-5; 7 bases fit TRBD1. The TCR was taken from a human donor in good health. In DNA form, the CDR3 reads TGCGCCAGCAGCCTGATGACAGGGTCGGACGAGACCCAGTACTTC. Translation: CASSLMTGSDETQYF.